Below, 22 T cell receptor beta chains from the same sample are listed, as sequenced in a study of STAT3 mutations in large granular lymphocyte leukemia. Study-wide points: Every T-LGLL patient had at least one immunodominant TCRbeta clonotype.

Here immunoSEQ multiplex PCR was the method, and the copy in TCRdb shows in-frame clones only, minus some. The sample lists about 42,000 clones, roughly 81% seen once, with 0.4% to 0.55% in the top ten. Antigen specificity for these receptors is unknown. Sequencing was carried out using PBMCs. The receptors come from a human donor with T large granular lymphocyte leukemia. Some clones in this sample may be carry-over from other donors' samples.

This clone turned up a few times. The chain has TRBV7-9 and TRBJ2-7; D unresolved. The length of the CDR3 is 12 residues. V was clipped by 5 bases and J by 4 bases, with 9 bases between them. Germline lookup yields CDR1 SEHNR and CDR2 FQNEAQ (reference sequence). The CDR3 DNA reads TGTGCCAGCAGCATCAGCACTTACGAGCAGTACGTC. Its protein product is CASSISTYEQYV.

The chain is built from TRBV5-6 and TRBJ1-1; D unclear. Per germline, CDR1 SGHDT and CDR2 YYEEEE. V lost 1 base to trimming and J lost 0 bases, with 4 bases between them. The CDR3 is 13 residues long. CDR3 in amino acids: CASSLTLNTEAFF. CDR3 in DNA: TGTGCCAGCAGCTTGACGCTGAACACTGAAGCTTTCTTT. Based on the CDR3 plus reference TRBV5-6 and TRBJ1-1, the full variable domain is DAGVTQSPTHLIKTRGQQVTLRCSPKSGHDTVSWYQQALGQGPQFIFQYYEEEERQRGNFPDRFSGHQFPNYSSELNVNALLLGDSALYLCASSLTLNTEAFFGQGTRLTVV.

In its sample, this clone was seen once. DNA for the CDR3: TGCGCCAGCAGCTTGTCCCGCCGGGACACCGGGGAGCTGTTTTTT. Amino acids: CASSLSRRDTGELFF. The rearrangement joins TRBV5-1 to TRBJ2-2; D gene uncertain. Trimming took 1 base from V and 3 from J, leaving 10 bases between them. Germline V gene sequence: CDR1 SGHRS, CDR2 YFSETQ. This CDR3 spans 15 amino acids. The whole variable domain, filled in from reference TRBV5-1 and TRBJ2-2, reads KAGVTQTPRYLIKTRGQQVTLSCSPISGHRSVSWYQQTPGQGLQFLFEYFSETQRNKGNFPGRFSGRQFSNSRSEMNVSTLELGDSALYLCASSLSRRDTGELFFGEGSRLTVL.

This chain joins TRBV5-1 and TRBJ2-5; TRBD1 aligns across 7 bases. Germline loops: CDR1 SGHRS, CDR2 YFSETQ. Germline trimming cut 0 bases from V and 5 bases from J; bases unmatched to any gene: 7. The CDR3 extends over 15 amino acids. The CDR3 protein is CASSLAMTGPETQYF. The CDR3 region has the DNA TGCGCCAGCAGCTTGGCCATGACAGGGCCGGAGACCCAGTACTTC.

The CDR3 reads CASSVQGAYYGYTF. The CDR3 nucleotides read TGTGCCAGCAGCGTACAGGGGGCGTACTATGGCTACACCTTC. The genes are TRBV7-9 and TRBJ1-2, with 9 bases matching TRBD1. CDR3 length: 14 residues. Germline V gene data show CDR1 as SEHNR and CDR2 as FQNEAQ (reference sequence). The V gene end was trimmed by 5 bases and the J gene end by 3 bases; junction bases not matched to a gene: 4.

J is TRBJ2-5 and V is TRBV11-2, with TRBD2 matching 7 bases. CDR1 and CDR2 from the germline V gene are SGHAT and FQNNGV. The V gene end was trimmed by 0 bases and the J gene end by 2 bases; junction bases not matched to a gene: 6. The CDR3 loop spans 16 amino acids. CDR3 in amino acids: CASSLDPQAGQETQYF. The CDR3 region has the DNA TGTGCCAGCAGCTTAGATCCCCAAGCGGGGCAAGAGACCCAGTACTTC.

The genes are TRBV11-2 and TRBJ2-1, with a possible D match to TRBD2 (5 bases). This CDR3 spans 14 amino acids. Germline CDR1 and CDR2: SGHAT and FQNNGV. Trimming removed 1 base at V and 1 base at J, with 5 bases between. The CDR3 nucleotides are TGTGCCAGCAGCTTAGCGGGATCCTACAATGAGCAGTTCTTC. This translates into CASSLAGSYNEQFF.

The gene calls are TRBV7-2 and TRBJ1-1, with D unresolved. The V and J ends lost 1 base and 0 bases respectively, with 6 bases between them. This CDR3 contains 14 residues. The germline gives CDR1 SGHTA, CDR2 FQGNSA. As DNA, the CDR3 is TGTGCCAGCAGCTTAGAGTGGATGAACACTGAAGCTTTCTTT. Translation gives CASSLEWMNTEAFF.

J is TRBJ1-1 and V is TRBV5-6; D is possibly TRBD1 (5 bases). The CDR3 runs to 16 residues. V lost 0 bases, J lost 3 bases, and 15 bases lay in between. Looked up from germline, CDR1 is SGHDT and CDR2 is YYEEEE. The CDR3 loop is CASSLAPRGLDTEAFF. The CDR3 DNA follows: TGTGCCAGCAGCTTGGCCCCCCGGGGGTTGGACACTGAAGCTTTCTTT.

The chain recombines TRBV4-1 with TRBJ2-1; 7 nucleotides align to TRBD1. CDR1 and CDR2 from the germline V gene are MGHRA and YSYEKL. CDR3 length: 15 residues. After removal of 1 base from V and 2 bases from J, the junction contained 2 bases not matched to a gene. The CDR3 region is CASSQGGTAYNEQFF. The CDR3 DNA sequence: TGCGCCAGCAGCCAAGGGGGGACAGCCTACAATGAGCAGTTCTTC.

The sample holds a few counts of this clone. This chain joins TRBV5-8 and TRBJ2-1; 12 nucleotides match TRBD2. The CDR3 runs to 15 residues. V lost 0 bases to trimming and J lost 5 bases; unmatched junction nucleotides: 0. The germline gives CDR1 SGHTS, CDR2 YDEGEE. The CDR3 protein is CASSLGLAGDNEQFF. CDR3 DNA: TGTGCCAGCAGCTTGGGACTAGCGGGGGACAATGAGCAGTTCTTC.

This sequence joins TRBV29-1 and TRBJ1-1; D is unclear. The CDR3 runs 11 residues. Germline assignment: CDR1 SQVTM and CDR2 ANQGSEA. In DNA, the CDR3 is TGCACCGTGCTCCGGAACACTGAAGCTTTCTTT. Protein: CTVLRNTEAFF. The entire variable domain, with the rest obtained from reference TRBV29-1 and TRBJ1-1, is as follows: SAVISQKPSRDICQRGTSLTIQCQVDSQVTMMFWYRQQPGQSLTLIATANQGSEATYESGFVIDKFPISRPNLTFSTLTVSNMSPEDSSIYLCTVLRNTEAFFGQGTRLTVV.

This clone has only one observation. V is TRBV5-1 and J is TRBJ2-7; D call uncertain. V was clipped by 3 bases and J by 2 bases, with 9 bases between them. CDR3 length equals 13 residues. Per germline, CDR1 SGHRS and CDR2 YFSETQ. CDR3: CASSWTATYEQYV. CDR3 DNA sequence: TGCGCCAGCAGCTGGACGGCCACCTACGAGCAGTACGTC.

The V gene is TRBV6-1, the J gene TRBJ2-1; 10 bases map to TRBD2. There are 14 residues in the CDR3. Trimming removed 5 bases from V and 7 bases from J; junction bases left unmatched: 5. Looked up from germline, CDR1 is MNHNS and CDR2 is SASEGT. The CDR3 protein is CASSRAGGRNEQFF. The CDR3, as DNA: TGTGCCAGCAGTAGAGCGGGGGGGAGAAATGAGCAGTTCTTC.

The CDR3 reads CASSTPVSSAEAFF. The CDR3 DNA sequence: TGTGCCAGCAGTACCCCCGTTTCTTCTGCTGAAGCTTTCTTT. The chain uses TRBV6-5 and TRBJ1-1; no firm D call. CDR3 size: 14 residues. V was trimmed by 5 bases and J by 6 bases, leaving 16 bases between them. The germline gives CDR1 MNHEY, CDR2 SVGAGI.

This clone was observed a single time. This chain links TRBV29-1 with TRBJ2-1; TRBD2 might be the D (5 bases). This CDR3 spans 14 amino acids. Germline V lookup: CDR1 SQVTM, CDR2 ANQGSEA. The ends were cut back, 6 bases at V and 0 bases at J, with 12 bases in the middle. The CDR3 protein is CSVLRGSSYNEQFF. The CDR3 bases are TGCAGCGTCCTCCGGGGTAGCTCCTACAATGAGCAGTTCTTC.

The rearrangement uses TRBV14 and TRBJ1-2; D might be TRBD1 (5 bases). Trimming stripped 4 bases from V and 8 bases from J, with 17 bases between. The CDR3 contains 14 residues. Per the germline V gene, CDR1 is SGHDN and CDR2 is FVKESK. DNA for the CDR3: TGTGCCAGCAGCCCAACGATCGGGGGTAGAGGCTACACCTTC. Translating gives CASSPTIGGRGYTF. The variable domain in full, completed from reference TRBV14 and TRBJ1-2, reads EAGVTQFPSHSVIEKGQTVTLRCDPISGHDNLYWYRRVMGKEIKFLLHFVKESKQDESGMPNNRFLAERTGGTYSTLKVQPAELEDSGVYFCASSPTIGGRGYTFGSGTRLTVV.

This clone has a handful of counts. The chain is built from TRBV4-1 and TRBJ1-2; weak D call: TRBD1 (6 bases). CDR3 length equals 15 residues. The V gene lost 0 bases and the J gene lost 4 bases, with 12 bases spanning the gap. CDR1 is MGHRA, CDR2 YSYEKL, per germline. In DNA form, the CDR3 reads TGCGCCAGCAGCCAAGACACGGGGGGCGGCTATGGCTACACCTTC. This gives the protein CASSQDTGGGYGYTF.

The chain carries TRBV5-1 and TRBJ2-3; 10 bases align to TRBD2. Germline loops: CDR1 SGHRS, CDR2 YFSETQ. The CDR3 is made up of 15 amino acids. V lost 2 bases, J lost 4 bases, and 4 bases stayed unmatched. Here the CDR3 DNA reads TGCGCCAGCAGCTTCGGTACTAGCGGGGCAGATACGCAGTATTTT. This gives the protein CASSFGTSGADTQYF.

About this clone: Additional DNA sequences in this sample encode the identical CDR3. The CDR3 reads CASSQTGVYGYTF. The CDR3, as DNA: TGCGCCAGCAGCCAAACAGGGGTCTATGGCTACACCTTC. The chain couples TRBV4-3 to TRBJ1-2, with TRBD1 matching 7 bases. Per germline, CDR1 LGHNA and CDR2 YSLEER. Trimming took 2 bases from V and 4 from J; bases not matched to a gene: 1. This CDR3 comprises 13 residues.

The CDR3 sequence: CASSYRYNEQFF. CDR3 nucleotides: TGTGCCAGCAGTTACAGGTACAATGAGCAGTTCTTC. The chain joins TRBV6-6 to TRBJ2-1; no definite D call. The V end was cut by 2 bases, the J end by 4 bases, with 3 bases between. The CDR3 sequence is 12 residues long. The germline gives CDR1 MNHNY, CDR2 SVGAGI (reference sequence).

The chain joins TRBV4-2 to TRBJ2-2, with D maybe TRBD2 (5 bases). Trimming pared 4 bases from V and 4 bases from J, leaving 16 bases between. CDR3 length equals 16 residues. Germline V gene sequence: CDR1 LGHNA, CDR2 YNFKEQ. CDR3 amino acids: CASSPGRLAVTGELFF. The CDR3 DNA follows: TGTGCCAGCAGCCCAGGTAGGCTAGCTGTCACCGGGGAGCTGTTTTTT.